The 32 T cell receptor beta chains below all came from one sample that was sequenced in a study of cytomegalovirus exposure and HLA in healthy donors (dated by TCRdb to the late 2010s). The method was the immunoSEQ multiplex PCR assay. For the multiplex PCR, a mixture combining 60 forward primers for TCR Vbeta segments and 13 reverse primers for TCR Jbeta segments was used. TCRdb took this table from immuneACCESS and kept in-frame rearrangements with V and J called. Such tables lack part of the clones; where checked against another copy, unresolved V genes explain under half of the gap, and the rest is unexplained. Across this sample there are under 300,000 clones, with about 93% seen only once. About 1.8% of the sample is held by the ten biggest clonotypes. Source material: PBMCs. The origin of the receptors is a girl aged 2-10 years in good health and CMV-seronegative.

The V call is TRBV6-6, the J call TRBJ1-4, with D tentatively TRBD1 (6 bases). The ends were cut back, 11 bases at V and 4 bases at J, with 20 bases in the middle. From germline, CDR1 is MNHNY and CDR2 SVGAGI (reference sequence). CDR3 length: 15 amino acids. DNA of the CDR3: TGTGCCGCCCGGAGGGCAGGGGAGGGTAATGAAAAACTGTTTTTT. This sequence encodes CAARRAGEGNEKLFF.

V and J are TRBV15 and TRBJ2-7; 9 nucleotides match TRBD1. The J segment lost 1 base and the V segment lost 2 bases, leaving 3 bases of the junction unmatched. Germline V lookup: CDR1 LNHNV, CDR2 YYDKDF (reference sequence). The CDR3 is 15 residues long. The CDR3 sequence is CATSRSDRGSYEQYF. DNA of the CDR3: TGTGCCACCAGCAGATCCGACAGGGGGTCCTACGAGCAGTACTTC.

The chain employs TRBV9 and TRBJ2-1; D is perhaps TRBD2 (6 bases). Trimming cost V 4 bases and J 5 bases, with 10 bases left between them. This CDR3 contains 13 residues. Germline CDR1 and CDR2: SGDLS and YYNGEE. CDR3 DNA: TGTGCCAGCAGCTTGGGACTTGACAATGAGCAGTTCTTC. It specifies CASSLGLDNEQFF.

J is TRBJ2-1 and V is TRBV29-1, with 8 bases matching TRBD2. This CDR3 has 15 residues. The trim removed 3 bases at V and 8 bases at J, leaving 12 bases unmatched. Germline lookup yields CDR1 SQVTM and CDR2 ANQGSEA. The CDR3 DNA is TGCAGCGTTGACCTCGGGACTAGAGGGTTCGATGAGCAGTTCTTC. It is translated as CSVDLGTRGFDEQFF.

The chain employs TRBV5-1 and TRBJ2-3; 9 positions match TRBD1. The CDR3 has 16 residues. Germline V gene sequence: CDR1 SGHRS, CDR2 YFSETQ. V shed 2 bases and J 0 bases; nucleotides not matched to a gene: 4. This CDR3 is CASSFRDRESTDTQYF. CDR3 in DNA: TGCGCCAGCAGCTTCCGGGACAGGGAAAGCACAGATACGCAGTATTTT.

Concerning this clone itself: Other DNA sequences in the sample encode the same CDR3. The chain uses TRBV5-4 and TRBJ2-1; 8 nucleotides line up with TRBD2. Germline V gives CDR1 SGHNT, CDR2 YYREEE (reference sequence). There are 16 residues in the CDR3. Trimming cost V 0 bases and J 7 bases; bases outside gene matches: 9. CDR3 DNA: TGTGCCAGCAGCTTGGGGGGGGCGGGAGGTTCAAATGAGCAGTTCTTC. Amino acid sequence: CASSLGGAGGSNEQFF.

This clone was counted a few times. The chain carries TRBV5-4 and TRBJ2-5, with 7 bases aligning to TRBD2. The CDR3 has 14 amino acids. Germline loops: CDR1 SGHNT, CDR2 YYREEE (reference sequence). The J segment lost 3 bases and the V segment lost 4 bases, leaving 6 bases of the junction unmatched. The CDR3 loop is CASSHPGGEETQYF. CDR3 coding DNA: TGTGCCAGCAGCCACCCGGGGGGTGAAGAGACCCAGTACTTC.

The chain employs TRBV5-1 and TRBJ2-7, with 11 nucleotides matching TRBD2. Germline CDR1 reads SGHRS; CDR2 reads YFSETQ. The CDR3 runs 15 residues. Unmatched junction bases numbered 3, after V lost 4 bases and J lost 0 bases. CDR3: CASSQTSGNSYEQYF. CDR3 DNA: TGCGCCAGCAGCCAGACTAGCGGGAACTCCTACGAGCAGTACTTC.

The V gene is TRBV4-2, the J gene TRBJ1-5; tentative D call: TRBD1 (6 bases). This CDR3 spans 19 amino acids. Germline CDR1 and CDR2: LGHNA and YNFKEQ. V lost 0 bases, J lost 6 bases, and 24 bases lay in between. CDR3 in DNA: TGTGCCAGCAGCCAAGATCCCCCAGGACAGTCTATAGCAGGTCAGCCCCAGCATTTT. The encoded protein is CASSQDPPGQSIAGQPQHF.

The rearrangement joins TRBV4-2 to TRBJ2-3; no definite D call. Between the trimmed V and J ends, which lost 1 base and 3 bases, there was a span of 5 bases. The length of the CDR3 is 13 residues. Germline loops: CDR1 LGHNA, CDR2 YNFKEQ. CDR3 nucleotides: TGTGCCAGCAGCCAAGCCGGGACAGATACGCAGTATTTT. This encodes CASSQAGTDTQYF.

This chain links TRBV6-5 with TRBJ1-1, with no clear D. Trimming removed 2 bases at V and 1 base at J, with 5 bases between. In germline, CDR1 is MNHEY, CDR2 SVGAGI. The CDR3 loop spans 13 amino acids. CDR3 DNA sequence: TGTGCCAGCAGTTACGACTCGAACACTGAAGCTTTCTTT. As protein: CASSYDSNTEAFF.

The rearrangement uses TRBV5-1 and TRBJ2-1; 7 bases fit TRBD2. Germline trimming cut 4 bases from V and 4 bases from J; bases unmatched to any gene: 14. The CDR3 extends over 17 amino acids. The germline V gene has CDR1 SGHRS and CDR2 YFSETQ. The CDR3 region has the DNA TGCGCCAGCAGCCTAGTGGCTAGCGGTTACATATACAATGAGCAGTTCTTC. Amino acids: CASSLVASGYIYNEQFF. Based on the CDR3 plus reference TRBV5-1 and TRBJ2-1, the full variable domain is KAGVTQTPRYLIKTRGQQVTLSCSPISGHRSVSWYQQTPGQGLQFLFEYFSETQRNKGNFPGRFSGRQFSNSRSEMNVSTLELGDSALYLCASSLVASGYIYNEQFFGPGTRLTVL.

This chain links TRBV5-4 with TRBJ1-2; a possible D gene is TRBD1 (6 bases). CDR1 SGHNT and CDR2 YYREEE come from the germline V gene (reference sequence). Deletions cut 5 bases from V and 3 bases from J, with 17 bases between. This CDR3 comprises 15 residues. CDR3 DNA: TGTGCCAGCAGTTCGAGTCCGGGACAACACTATGGCTACACCTTC. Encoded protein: CASSSSPGQHYGYTF.

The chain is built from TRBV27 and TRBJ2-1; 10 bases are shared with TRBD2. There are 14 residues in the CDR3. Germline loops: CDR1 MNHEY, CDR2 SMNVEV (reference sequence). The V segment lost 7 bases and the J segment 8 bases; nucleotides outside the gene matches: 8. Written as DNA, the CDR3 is TGTGCCAGCAAGGTAGCGGGAGGAGTGGATGAGCAGTTCTTC. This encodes CASKVAGGVDEQFF.

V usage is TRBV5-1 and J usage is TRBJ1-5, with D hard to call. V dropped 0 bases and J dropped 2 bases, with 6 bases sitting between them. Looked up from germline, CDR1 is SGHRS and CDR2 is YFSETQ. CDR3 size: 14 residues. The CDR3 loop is CASSLAPGNQPQHF. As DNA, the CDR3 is TGCGCCAGCAGCTTGGCCCCAGGCAATCAGCCCCAGCATTTT.

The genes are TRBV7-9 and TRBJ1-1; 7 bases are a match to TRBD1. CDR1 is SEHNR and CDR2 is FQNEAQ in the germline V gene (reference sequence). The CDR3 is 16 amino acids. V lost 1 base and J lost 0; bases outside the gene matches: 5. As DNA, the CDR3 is TGTGCCAGCAGCTTAGGCAGGGGGAAGCTGAACACTGAAGCTTTCTTT. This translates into CASSLGRGKLNTEAFF.

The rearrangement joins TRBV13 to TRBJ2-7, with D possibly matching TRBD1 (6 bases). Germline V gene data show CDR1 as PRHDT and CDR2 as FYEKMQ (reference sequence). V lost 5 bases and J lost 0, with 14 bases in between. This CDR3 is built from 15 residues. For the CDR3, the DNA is TGTGCCAGCAGCAATATCAGGGGCGGCTCCTACGAGCAGTACTTC. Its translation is CASSNIRGGSYEQYF.

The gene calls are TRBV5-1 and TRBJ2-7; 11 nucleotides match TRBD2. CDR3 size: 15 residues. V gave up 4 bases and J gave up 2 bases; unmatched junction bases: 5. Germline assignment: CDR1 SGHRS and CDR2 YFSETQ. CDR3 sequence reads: CASSVGLAAPYEQYF. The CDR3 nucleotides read TGCGCCAGCAGCGTGGGACTAGCGGCCCCCTACGAGCAGTACTTC.

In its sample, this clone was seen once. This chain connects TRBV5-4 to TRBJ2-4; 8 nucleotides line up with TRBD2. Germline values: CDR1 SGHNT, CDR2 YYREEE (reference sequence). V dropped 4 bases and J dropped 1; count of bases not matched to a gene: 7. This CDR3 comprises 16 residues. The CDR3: CASSNSGIEAKNIQYF. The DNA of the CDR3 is TGTGCCAGCAGCAATAGCGGGATTGAGGCCAAAAACATTCAGTACTTC.

The CDR3 nucleotides read TGTGCCAGCAGCCATCCCGGGACTAGCGGGAGCTACAATGAGCAGTTCTTC. Its translation: CASSHPGTSGSYNEQFF. The chain employs TRBV7-2 and TRBJ2-1; 14 nucleotides line up with TRBD2. Germline V gene lookup returns CDR1 SGHTA and CDR2 FQGNSA. V lost 5 bases and J lost 3; bases outside the gene matches: 6. This CDR3 contains 17 residues.

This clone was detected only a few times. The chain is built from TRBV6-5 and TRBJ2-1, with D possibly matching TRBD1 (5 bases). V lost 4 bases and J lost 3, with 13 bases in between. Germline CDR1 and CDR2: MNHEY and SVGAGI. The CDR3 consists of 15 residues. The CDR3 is CASSSRPGFYNEQFF. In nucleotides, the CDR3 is TGTGCCAGCAGTTCCAGGCCAGGGTTCTACAATGAGCAGTTCTTC.

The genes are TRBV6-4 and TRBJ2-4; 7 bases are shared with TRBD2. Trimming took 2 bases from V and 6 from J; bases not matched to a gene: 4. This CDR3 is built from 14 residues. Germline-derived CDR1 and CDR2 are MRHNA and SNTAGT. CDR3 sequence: CASSDPGRGNIQYF. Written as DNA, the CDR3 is TGTGCCAGCAGTGACCCAGGGAGGGGAAACATTCAGTACTTC.

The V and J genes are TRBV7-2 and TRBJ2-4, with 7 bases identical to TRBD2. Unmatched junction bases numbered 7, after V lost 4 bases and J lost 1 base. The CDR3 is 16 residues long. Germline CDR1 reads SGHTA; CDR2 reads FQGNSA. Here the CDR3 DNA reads TGTGCCAGCAGCTCAGGCGGGGGAAGGGCCAAAAACATTCAGTACTTC. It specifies CASSSGGGRAKNIQYF.

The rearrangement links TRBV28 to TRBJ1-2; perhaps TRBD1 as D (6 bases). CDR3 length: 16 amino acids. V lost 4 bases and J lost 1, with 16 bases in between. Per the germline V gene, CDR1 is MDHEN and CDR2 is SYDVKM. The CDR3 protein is CASSSGTPSFNYGYTF. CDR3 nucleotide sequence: TGTGCCAGCAGTTCCGGGACACCATCATTTAACTATGGCTACACCTTC.

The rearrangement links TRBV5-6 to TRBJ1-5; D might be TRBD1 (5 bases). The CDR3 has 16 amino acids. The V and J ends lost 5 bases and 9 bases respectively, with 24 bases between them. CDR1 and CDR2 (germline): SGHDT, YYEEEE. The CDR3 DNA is TGTGCCAGCAGATCCGCGGCCGACAGCGATCTAGGGCCCCAGCATTTT. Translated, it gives CASRSAADSDLGPQHF.

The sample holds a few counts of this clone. CDR3 sequence reads: CASSAGGPSEQYF. The DNA for the CDR3 is TGTGCCAGCAGTGCGGGAGGGCCATCCGAGCAGTACTTC. The rearrangement joins TRBV5-4 to TRBJ2-7; 9 nucleotides line up with TRBD2. This CDR3 spans 13 amino acids. The V gene end was trimmed by 5 bases and the J gene end by 6 bases; junction bases not matched to a gene: 6. Germline lookup yields CDR1 SGHNT and CDR2 YYREEE (reference sequence).

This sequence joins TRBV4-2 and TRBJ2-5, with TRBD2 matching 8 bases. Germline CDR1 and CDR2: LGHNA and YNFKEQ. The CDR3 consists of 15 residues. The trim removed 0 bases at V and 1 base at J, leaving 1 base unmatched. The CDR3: CASSQDRGGQETQYF. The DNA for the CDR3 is TGTGCCAGCAGCCAAGATCGGGGGGGCCAAGAGACCCAGTACTTC.

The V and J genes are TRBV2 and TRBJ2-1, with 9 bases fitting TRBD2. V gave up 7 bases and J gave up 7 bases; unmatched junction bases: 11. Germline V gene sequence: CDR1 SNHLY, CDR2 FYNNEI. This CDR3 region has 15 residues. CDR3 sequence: CASTKAGGRRNEQFF. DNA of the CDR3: TGTGCCAGCACAAAAGCGGGAGGACGGCGGAATGAGCAGTTCTTC. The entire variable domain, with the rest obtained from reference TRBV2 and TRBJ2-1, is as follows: EPEVTQTPSHQVTQMGQEVILRCVPISNHLYFYWYRQILGQKVEFLVSFYNNEISEKSEIFDDQFSVERPDGSNFTLKIRSTKLEDSAMYFCASTKAGGRRNEQFFGPGTRLTVL.

CDR3 residues: CAWRGEANTGELFF. As DNA, the CDR3 is TGTGCCTGGAGAGGCGAGGCGAACACCGGGGAGCTGTTTTTT. This sequence joins TRBV30 and TRBJ2-2, with no clear D. This CDR3 is 14 amino acids long. The germline gives CDR1 GTSNPN, CDR2 SVGIG (reference sequence). The V and J ends lost 3 bases and 0 bases respectively, with 8 bases between them.

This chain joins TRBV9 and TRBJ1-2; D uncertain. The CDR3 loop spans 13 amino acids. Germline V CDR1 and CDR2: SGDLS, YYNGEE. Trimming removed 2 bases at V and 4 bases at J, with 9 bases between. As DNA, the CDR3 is TGTGCCAGCAGCGTTGCCTATCTCTATGGCTACACCTTC. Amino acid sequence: CASSVAYLYGYTF.

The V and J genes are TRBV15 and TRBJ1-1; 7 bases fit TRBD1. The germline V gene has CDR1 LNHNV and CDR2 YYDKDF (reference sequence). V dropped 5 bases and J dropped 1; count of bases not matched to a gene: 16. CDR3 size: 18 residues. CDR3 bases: TGTGCCACCAGCGGAGGGTTGGGGAGGACAGGTCAGAACACTGAAGCTTTCTTT. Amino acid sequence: CATSGGLGRTGQNTEAFF.

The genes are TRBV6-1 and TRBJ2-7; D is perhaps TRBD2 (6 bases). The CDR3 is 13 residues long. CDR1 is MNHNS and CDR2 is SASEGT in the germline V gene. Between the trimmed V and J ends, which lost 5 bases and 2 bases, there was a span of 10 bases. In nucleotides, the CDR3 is TGTGCCAGCAGTTTGGGAGGTACCTACGAGCAGTACTTC. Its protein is CASSLGGTYEQYF.